The T cell receptor beta chain under discussion was sequenced for a study of CD8 T cells in ankylosing spondylitis. Study outcomes and limitations: Previously reported in reactive arthritis synovial fluid and blood were some of the motif variants. Several highly homologous variants made up a TCR beta motif, and this motif appeared characteristic of ankylosing spondylitis blood. The authors reported significant enrichment of disease-linked clones in matched ankylosing spondylitis synovial fluid.

This clonotype was picked up a small number of times. Its antigen is not identified. Libraries for TCR beta were made by quantitative 5'-RACE with molecular barcodes. TCRdb re-called the 5' RACE reads with MiXCR, one entry per CDR3 protein. This sample has about 390,000 distinct CDR3 sequences, with about 20% found just once. Germline V gene lookup returns CDR1 MNHNS and CDR2 SASEGT. This CDR3 comprises 16 residues. Unmatched junction bases numbered 5, after V lost 5 bases and J lost 0 bases. Sequenced material: blood, either unsorted or a sorted T cell fraction (not recorded which). The sequence came from a male donor with ankylosing spondylitis. The J gene is TRBJ2-1, the V gene TRBV6-1, with TRBD2 matching 9 bases. CDR3 in DNA: TGTGCCAGCAGTATAGCGGGAGTCGGCTCCTACAATGAGCAGTTCTTC. Its protein is CASSIAGVGSYNEQFF.